Following are 19 T cell receptor beta chains from one sample sequenced in a study of cytomegalovirus exposure and HLA in healthy donors. Clones were read by immunoSEQ multiplex PCR, and TCRdb kept only the in-frame ones, dropping some. The sample yields about 73,000 clones, 80% to 90% seen once. The sample comprised PBMCs. All receptors derive from a woman under 30 in good health and CMV-seropositive.

The chain is built from TRBV9 and TRBJ2-3, with 9 bases lining up with TRBD2. This CDR3 has 18 amino acids. V was pared by 0 bases and J by 2 bases, with 10 bases of the junction left unmatched. Germline assignment: CDR1 SGDLS and CDR2 YYNGEE. CDR3 residues: CASSVGRREGPTTDTQYF. The CDR3 DNA is TGTGCCAGCAGCGTAGGAAGGCGGGAGGGACCGACCACAGATACGCAGTATTTT.

V gene TRBV9 combines with J gene TRBJ1-6; 8 nucleotides match TRBD1. V shed 4 bases and J 7 bases; nucleotides not matched to a gene: 16. Germline-derived CDR1 and CDR2 are SGDLS and YYNGEE. This CDR3 has 18 amino acids. CDR3 sequence (DNA): TGTGCCAGCAGCTCCGGCAGGTTCGGACAGGGCGAGAATTCACCCCTCCACTTT. Protein product: CASSSGRFGQGENSPLHF.

The V and J genes are TRBV27 and TRBJ2-1; 10 positions agree with TRBD1. The CDR3 totals 15 residues. Trimming took 6 bases from V and 14 from J; bases not matched to a gene: 16. CDR1 and CDR2 from the germline V gene are MNHEY and SMNVEV (reference sequence). The CDR3 is CASSPSGGQGRLKFF. CDR3 coding DNA: TGTGCCAGCAGCCCTAGTGGGGGACAGGGGAGGTTGAAGTTCTTC.

This sequence joins TRBV27 and TRBJ1-5; no clear D. CDR1 MNHEY and CDR2 SMNVEV come from the germline V gene (reference sequence). The CDR3 is 15 residues long. The V and J ends lost 5 bases and 0 bases respectively, with 11 bases between them. This CDR3 reads CASSRKPYSNQPQHF. CDR3 coding DNA: TGTGCCAGCAGTAGAAAGCCTTATAGCAATCAGCCCCAGCATTTT.

The genes are TRBV7-9 and TRBJ1-4; D is unresolved. CDR1 is SEHNR and CDR2 is FQNEAQ in the germline V gene (reference sequence). The length of the CDR3 is 15 residues. V was cut by 1 base and J by 2 bases, with 8 bases left in between. The CDR3 DNA follows: TGTGCCAGCAGCTTAGTGTTACGGACTAATGAAAAACTGTTTTTT. It encodes CASSLVLRTNEKLFF.

The gene calls are TRBV11-2 and TRBJ1-4; 9 bases fit TRBD1. CDR1 is SGHAT and CDR2 is FQNNGV in the germline V gene. The CDR3 covers 15 residues. With 5 bases clipped from V and 7 bases from J, the junction kept 8 bases outside the gene matches. The chain's CDR3 is CASSLGQGRAEKLFF. The CDR3 region has the DNA TGTGCCAGCAGCCTAGGACAGGGGAGAGCTGAAAAACTGTTTTTT.

This clone was seen a few times. This sequence joins TRBV18 and TRBJ1-1; tentative D call: TRBD1 (6 bases). Germline V gene lookup returns CDR1 KGHSH and CDR2 LQKENI. Trimming pared 4 bases from V and 1 base from J, leaving 10 bases between. The CDR3 extends over 14 amino acids. The CDR3 DNA reads as TGTGCCAGCTCACTTGGACAGAAGAACACTGAAGCTTTCTTT. As protein: CASSLGQKNTEAFF. Looking up the rest from reference TRBV18 and TRBJ1-1 gives the full variable domain: NAGVMQNPRHLVRRRGQEARLRCSPMKGHSHVYWYRQLPEEGLKFMVYLQKENIIDESGMPKERFSAEFPKEGPSILRIQQVVRGDSAAYFCASSLGQKNTEAFFGQGTRLTVV.

This clone was observed once. The rearrangement uses TRBV10-3 and TRBJ1-5, with 8 bases matching TRBD1. The germline CDR1 and CDR2 sequences are ENHRY and SYGVKD. The CDR3 spans 21 residues. J was trimmed by 0 bases and V by 0 bases; bases with no gene match: 16. The CDR3 coding sequence is TGTGCCATCAGTGAGTCGATCGATACTTGGGACAGGATAGATAGCAATCAGCCCCAGCATTTT. Its translation: CAISESIDTWDRIDSNQPQHF.

This sequence joins TRBV6-1 and TRBJ1-5; perhaps TRBD1 as D (6 bases). Germline V gives CDR1 MNHNS, CDR2 SASEGT. The CDR3 totals 15 residues. V lost 6 bases and J lost 4, with 16 bases in between. The CDR3 here is CASRATGFTNQPQHF. CDR3 DNA: TGTGCCAGCAGAGCTACAGGGTTCACAAATCAGCCCCAGCATTTT.

The gene calls are TRBV6-4 and TRBJ2-5; no firm D call. The germline V and J ends were trimmed by 3 bases and 2 bases, with 10 bases remaining between them. The CDR3 extends over 14 amino acids. Germline CDR1 MRHNA, CDR2 SNTAGT. Written as DNA, the CDR3 is TGTGCCAGCAGTGAAAACAGTGAACAAGAGACCCAGTACTTC. It translates to CASSENSEQETQYF.

This chain links TRBV29-1 with TRBJ1-3; no clear D gene. Per germline, CDR1 SQVTM and CDR2 ANQGSEA. The CDR3 extends over 12 amino acids. V was cut by 4 bases and J by 1 base, with 5 bases left in between. The CDR3 region is CSVVGSGNTIYF. CDR3 coding DNA: TGCAGCGTTGTCGGGTCTGGAAACACCATATATTTT.

The genes are TRBV6-5 and TRBJ1-4; D not certain. Germline loops: CDR1 MNHEY, CDR2 SVGAGI. This CDR3 region has 14 residues. The germline V and J ends were trimmed by 0 bases and 7 bases, with 9 bases remaining between them. The CDR3 protein is CASSYSTAGEKLFF. In DNA, the CDR3 is TGTGCCAGCAGTTACTCGACTGCCGGTGAAAAACTGTTTTTT.

CDR3 region: CASSSGLAGYNEQFF. CDR3 nucleotide sequence: TGTGCCAGCAGTTCCGGGCTCGCGGGGTACAATGAGCAGTTCTTC. The chain links TRBV5-4 to TRBJ2-1, with a possible D match to TRBD2 (6 bases). V was pared by 5 bases and J by 4 bases, with 16 bases between. Germline CDR1 is SGHNT and CDR2 is YYREEE (reference sequence). CDR3 length: 15 residues.

V usage is TRBV27 and J usage is TRBJ1-5, with 7 nucleotides matching TRBD1. The V gene's germline CDR1 is MNHEY and CDR2 SMNVEV (reference sequence). The CDR3 spans 13 residues. V lost 6 bases and J lost 7; bases outside the gene matches: 6. The CDR3 DNA follows: TGTGCCAGCAGAAGGACAGGTGGGCAGCCCCAGCATTTT. It yields the protein CASRRTGGQPQHF.

For the CDR3, the DNA is TGTGCCAGCAGCTTATCCAGGGCCTCCAATGAGCAGTTCTTC. Translated: CASSLSRASNEQFF. This rearrangement joins TRBV7-2 to TRBJ2-1; a weak D match, TRBD1 (5 bases). The CDR3 has 14 residues. The V end lost 2 bases, the J end lost 6 bases, and 11 bases lay between the germline ends. Germline loops: CDR1 SGHTA, CDR2 FQGNSA.

The chain combines TRBV9 with TRBJ1-1; D is unclear. Germline V gene data show CDR1 as SGDLS and CDR2 as YYNGEE. With 4 bases removed from V and 3 bases from J, the gap between germline ends came to 10 bases. The CDR3 has 13 amino acids. The CDR3 is CASSPLSDTEAFF. In DNA, the CDR3 is TGTGCCAGCAGCCCACTGTCGGACACTGAAGCTTTCTTT.

This clone was found a few times. The gene calls are TRBV19 and TRBJ2-7, with D possibly being TRBD1 (6 bases). CDR1 and CDR2 from the germline V gene are LNHDA and SQIVND (reference sequence). V lost 7 bases and J lost 0, with 13 bases in between. This CDR3 is 14 amino acids long. The CDR3 loop reads CASTSTGSSYEQYF. CDR3 bases: TGTGCCAGTACCAGTACAGGGAGCTCCTACGAGCAGTACTTC.

The rearrangement uses TRBV29-1 and TRBJ2-7; TRBD2 might be the D (7 bases). Germline CDR1 SQVTM, CDR2 ANQGSEA. V dropped 4 bases and J dropped 4 bases, with 17 bases sitting between them. The length of the CDR3 is 14 residues. The chain's CDR3 is CSVALRGGRYEQYF. As DNA, the CDR3 is TGCAGCGTTGCCCTTAGGGGGGGGCGGTACGAGCAGTACTTC.

J is TRBJ2-5 and V is TRBV10-3, with 8 nucleotides matching TRBD1. CDR3 length equals 14 residues. Trimming removed 3 bases from V and 11 bases from J; junction bases left unmatched: 11. Germline CDR1 and CDR2: ENHRY and SYGVKD. The CDR3: CAISDPKTGEEQYF. The CDR3 nucleotides read TGTGCCATCAGTGACCCTAAGACAGGGGAAGAGCAGTACTTC.